The rows below give T cell receptor beta chains drawn from one sample of a study of T cell responses to AZD1222 COVID-19 vaccine. Clones were sequenced by immunoSEQ multiplex PCR, and TCRdb holds only the in-frame ones, with some missing. The repertoire consists of 100,000 or so clones, with roughly 90% occurring once and the leading ten covering approximately 5%. The source material was peripheral blood, sampled 28 days after the second AZD1222 dose. Every receptor here comes from an adult who received the AZD1222 COVID-19 vaccine. Each CDR3 is given with its conserved first and last residue. Each record gives: J gene, V gene, CDR3 protein.

>TRBJ2-7|TRBV7-2
CASSPTVGQGIYYF
>TRBJ1-3|TRBV19
CASSIVRSSGNTIYF
>TRBJ2-2|TRBV19
CASIQGDKNTGELFF
>TRBJ2-3|TRBV6-2/TRBV6-3
CASSYTVDTQYF
>TRBJ2-3|TRBV6-5
CASSLTGTGSSDTQYF
>TRBJ1-1|TRBV16
CASSPYDREPEAFF
>TRBJ1-2|TRBV2
CASSDGVSIYGYTF
>TRBJ1-1|TRBV5-6
CASSLFEGMNTEAFF
>TRBJ2-7|TRBV5-6
CASSLVLQPWEQYF
>TRBJ2-7|TRBV7-6
CASSLASREFAYEQYF
>TRBJ1-1|TRBV11-1
CASSHGVRDGEAFF
>TRBJ2-7|TRBV10-1
CASSESRQHGYEQYF
>TRBJ2-3|TRBV19
CASKSGAGIRTDTQYF
>TRBJ1-4|TRBV28
CASTESTNEKLFF
>TRBJ2-7|TRBV6-2/TRBV6-3
CASSYSRWQQYF
>TRBJ1-1|TRBV20-1
CSAERDTEAFF
>TRBJ1-1|TRBV19
CASGPGLQNGEAFF
>TRBJ1-2|TRBV27
CASSSKGLNDGYTF